The 21 T cell receptor beta chains given below trace back to one sample, sequenced in a study of shared clonotypes between healthy human individuals. CD8 cells classed as naive were CD45RO-negative and positively selected for CCR7, excluding terminally differentiated effector memory CD45RA+ cells. The protocol was immunoSEQ multiplex PCR, while the TCRdb copy is restricted to in-frame clones and leaves out a portion. The data contain millions of clones, under 95% of them seen just once; the ten biggest clones take up 1.5% to 2%. Specimen: naive CD8+ T cells from PBMCs. Receptors were obtained from a man aged 18 to 29 in good health. Some clones in this sample may be carry-over from other donors' samples.

This clone has only one observation. In the same sample, other DNA sequences code for this CDR3. This rearrangement joins TRBV9 to TRBJ2-3; TRBD2 is a possible D gene (6 bases). This CDR3 is built from 13 residues. The V end lost 7 bases, the J end lost 0 bases, and 9 bases lay between the germline ends. The germline gives CDR1 SGDLS, CDR2 YYNGEE. The CDR3 region has the DNA TGTGCCAGCGGAGGGTCTAGCACAGATACGCAGTATTTT. It specifies CASGGSSTDTQYF.

The chain uses TRBV30 and TRBJ1-5; 7 bases are shared with TRBD1. This CDR3 has 14 residues. CDR1 is GTSNPN, CDR2 SVGIG, per germline (reference sequence). Trimming cost V 5 bases and J 5 bases; bases outside gene matches: 9. CDR3 DNA sequence: TGTGCCTGGTCGGAGGGGGCGAGGGATCAGCCCCAGCATTTT. This gives the protein CAWSEGARDQPQHF.

This chain links TRBV9 with TRBJ1-1; D remains ambiguous. Germline V gene data show CDR1 as SGDLS and CDR2 as YYNGEE. Trimming removed 4 bases at V and 1 base at J, with 11 bases between. The CDR3 extends over 14 amino acids. The CDR3 reads CASSSWGSNTEAFF. CDR3 nucleotide sequence: TGTGCCAGCAGCTCCTGGGGTTCGAACACTGAAGCTTTCTTT.

V and J are TRBV28 and TRBJ1-2, with D perhaps TRBD1 (5 bases). Germline loops: CDR1 MDHEN, CDR2 SYDVKM. V was clipped by 5 bases and J by 4 bases, with 23 bases between them. CDR3 size: 17 residues. The CDR3: CASSPLPGAVRRYGYTF. The CDR3 nucleotides are TGTGCCAGCAGTCCGCTCCCCGGGGCGGTTCGACGCTATGGCTACACCTTC.

The rearrangement links TRBV5-5 to TRBJ1-2; tentatively, D is TRBD1 (5 bases). V was trimmed by 4 bases and J by 4 bases, leaving 14 bases between them. Germline CDR1 and CDR2: SGHKS and YYEKEE (reference sequence). The CDR3 extends over 14 amino acids. CDR3 nucleotide sequence: TGTGCCAGCAGCCCGGGGCCGGGAGGCTATGGCTACACCTTC. Translating it yields CASSPGPGGYGYTF.

This chain joins TRBV5-1 and TRBJ2-7; D gene ambiguous. Germline assignment: CDR1 SGHRS and CDR2 YFSETQ. The V end lost 0 bases, the J end lost 5 bases, and 18 bases lay between the germline ends. The CDR3 runs to 16 residues. The chain's CDR3 is CASSLATTNDFHEQYF. CDR3 coding DNA: TGCGCCAGCAGCTTGGCCACTACAAATGATTTTCACGAGCAGTACTTC.

For this clone: This CDR3 is also generated by other DNA sequences in the sample. V and J are TRBV5-4 and TRBJ2-7; perhaps TRBD2 as D (5 bases). Trimming pared 5 bases from V and 0 bases from J, leaving 6 bases between. In germline, CDR1 is SGHNT, CDR2 YYREEE (reference sequence). The CDR3 totals 12 residues. This CDR3 reads CASSGSSYEQYF. The CDR3 DNA reads as TGTGCCAGCAGTGGGAGCTCCTACGAGCAGTACTTC. Drawing the rest from reference TRBV5-4 and TRBJ2-7, the complete variable domain is ETGVTQSPTHLIKTRGQQVTLRCSSQSGHNTVSWYQQALGQGPQFIFQYYREEENGRGNFPPRFSGLQFPNYSSELNVNALELDDSALYLCASSGSSYEQYFGPGTRLTVT.

The V and J genes are TRBV27 and TRBJ2-3; D gene unclear. The CDR3 totals 13 residues. Germline assignment: CDR1 MNHEY and CDR2 SMNVEV (reference sequence). The V and J ends lost 10 bases and 6 bases respectively, with 17 bases between them. The CDR3 loop reads CATRSRAADTQYF. The CDR3 region has the DNA TGTGCCACGAGGAGCCGGGCGGCGGATACGCAGTATTTT.

The gene calls are TRBV27 and TRBJ1-5; no clear D. The germline gives CDR1 MNHEY, CDR2 SMNVEV (reference sequence). Trimming stripped 3 bases from V and 6 bases from J, with 12 bases between. The CDR3 covers 14 residues. Here the CDR3 DNA reads TGTGCCAGCAGTTTTACGGAGGGCTCTCAGCCCCAGCATTTT. Translating it yields CASSFTEGSQPQHF.

The rearrangement joins TRBV28 to TRBJ2-3; 15 nucleotides match TRBD2. Trimming cost V 1 base and J 0 bases; bases outside gene matches: 14. CDR1 and CDR2 from the germline V gene are MDHEN and SYDVKM. This CDR3 has 22 residues. The CDR3 spells CASSLSPQEGLAGGSSTDTQYF. CDR3 DNA: TGTGCCAGCAGTTTATCCCCCCAAGAGGGACTAGCGGGAGGCTCTAGCACAGATACGCAGTATTTT.

J is TRBJ2-7 and V is TRBV5-6; TRBD1 aligns across 7 bases. The trim removed 4 bases at V and 0 bases at J, leaving 7 bases unmatched. This CDR3 is 15 amino acids long. CDR1 is SGHDT, CDR2 YYEEEE, per germline. CDR3 coding DNA: TGTGCCAGCAGCGGAGTGACAGGGTACTCCTACGAGCAGTACTTC. Translation: CASSGVTGYSYEQYF. The full variable domain, its missing parts supplied by reference TRBV5-6 and TRBJ2-7, is DAGVTQSPTHLIKTRGQQVTLRCSPKSGHDTVSWYQQALGQGPQFIFQYYEEEERQRGNFPDRFSGHQFPNYSSELNVNALLLGDSALYLCASSGVTGYSYEQYFGPGTRLTVT.

The chain employs TRBV6-5 and TRBJ1-1, with D possibly being TRBD1 (6 bases). Trimming removed 7 bases at V and 2 bases at J, with 11 bases between. CDR3 length: 13 amino acids. The germline CDR1 and CDR2 sequences are MNHEY and SVGAGI. DNA of the CDR3: TGTGCCAGCACATGGGGGGCCAACACTGAAGCTTTCTTT. Residues: CASTWGANTEAFF.

This chain uses TRBV5-4 with TRBJ2-7; TRBD1 agrees at 11 bases. Germline CDR1 is SGHNT and CDR2 is YYREEE (reference sequence). The V segment lost 1 base and the J segment 6 bases; nucleotides outside the gene matches: 3. The CDR3 totals 14 residues. The CDR3 DNA follows: TGTGCCAGCAGCTTGAAAGGGACAGGGGGCGAGCAGTACTTC. This codes for CASSLKGTGGEQYF.

The chain links TRBV9 to TRBJ1-1; weak D call: TRBD1 (6 bases). CDR1 is SGDLS, CDR2 YYNGEE, per germline. This CDR3 comprises 15 residues. Trimming pared 0 bases from V and 3 bases from J, leaving 12 bases between. CDR3 DNA sequence: TGTGCCAGCAGCGTAGGGGCAGGGGCGGACACTGAAGCTTTCTTT. This encodes CASSVGAGADTEAFF. Drawing the rest from reference TRBV9 and TRBJ1-1, the complete variable domain is DSGVTQTPKHLITATGQRVTLRCSPRSGDLSVYWYQQSLDQGLQFLIQYYNGEERAKGNILERFSAQQFPDLHSELNLSSLELGDSALYFCASSVGAGADTEAFFGQGTRLTVV.

V gene TRBV19 combines with J gene TRBJ2-5; 12 positions match TRBD1. Germline CDR1 LNHDA, CDR2 SQIVND (reference sequence). The CDR3 is 15 amino acids. The ends lost 4 bases at V and 4 bases at J; junction bases unmatched: 4. The CDR3 protein is CASSTRDRGLETQYF. For the CDR3, the DNA is TGTGCCAGTAGTACCCGGGACAGGGGGCTAGAGACCCAGTACTTC.

About this clone itself: The sample carries other DNA sequences with the same CDR3. This chain connects TRBV9 to TRBJ1-2; unclear D gene. Germline CDR1 reads SGDLS; CDR2 reads YYNGEE. This CDR3 has 13 residues. V lost 3 bases and J 5 bases, leaving 11 bases between the germline ends. CDR3 sequence (DNA): TGTGCCAGCAGCGAAGGAGAGGGATATGGCTACACCTTC. This sequence encodes CASSEGEGYGYTF. Based on the CDR3 plus reference TRBV9 and TRBJ1-2, the full variable domain is DSGVTQTPKHLITATGQRVTLRCSPRSGDLSVYWYQQSLDQGLQFLIQYYNGEERAKGNILERFSAQQFPDLHSELNLSSLELGDSALYFCASSEGEGYGYTFGSGTRLTVV.

J is TRBJ1-1 and V is TRBV28; tentatively, D is TRBD1 (5 bases). CDR1 is MDHEN and CDR2 is SYDVKM in the germline V gene. Trimming pared 7 bases from V and 1 base from J, leaving 13 bases between. The CDR3 totals 14 residues. The CDR3 region is CASTPGRANTEAFF. As DNA, the CDR3 is TGTGCCAGCACCCCGGGCAGGGCGAACACTGAAGCTTTCTTT.

The J gene is TRBJ2-7, the V gene TRBV11-1, with TRBD2 identical over 10 bases. The length of the CDR3 is 15 residues. J gave up 1 base and V 6 bases, and 6 bases lay outside the gene matches. From germline, CDR1 is SGHAT and CDR2 FQDESV (reference sequence). The CDR3 spells CASRALAGESYEQYF. The DNA for the CDR3 is TGTGCCAGCAGGGCTCTAGCGGGAGAGTCCTACGAGCAGTACTTC.

V and J are TRBV9 and TRBJ2-3, with 9 bases matching TRBD1. This CDR3 spans 15 amino acids. Germline V gene sequence: CDR1 SGDLS, CDR2 YYNGEE. With V trimmed by 3 bases and J by 4 bases, 6 bases remained unmatched. DNA of the CDR3: TGTGCCAGCAGCGACAGGGGGCGGCTAGCAGATACGCAGTATTTT. This codes for CASSDRGRLADTQYF.

The genes are TRBV19 and TRBJ1-1; D gene ambiguous. Germline V gene sequence: CDR1 LNHDA, CDR2 SQIVND (reference sequence). This CDR3 has 15 amino acids. The V and J ends lost 0 bases and 6 bases respectively, with 14 bases between them. The CDR3 protein is CASSIDHEGKSEAFF. The CDR3 DNA reads as TGTGCCAGTAGTATAGATCATGAAGGGAAGTCTGAAGCTTTCTTT.

The chain links TRBV27 to TRBJ2-2; 8 bases line up with TRBD2. Germline V gene data show CDR1 as MNHEY and CDR2 as SMNVEV (reference sequence). This CDR3 spans 14 amino acids. Trimming took 10 bases from V and 3 from J; bases not matched to a gene: 7. Here the CDR3 reads CATSPSGYTGELFF. CDR3 bases: TGTGCCACCTCGCCTAGCGGGTACACCGGGGAGCTGTTTTTT.